The 18 T cell receptor beta chains below come from one sample, sequenced in a study of T cell responses to AZD1222 COVID-19 vaccine. Some clones are missing from TCRdb's copy, which holds only in-frame ones; the method was immunoSEQ multiplex PCR. Here the sample spans 95,000 to 150,000 clones, roughly 90% being singletons. The sample in question was peripheral blood, obtained on day 0 of AZD1222 vaccination. The receptors were sampled from an adult in good health.

This chain links TRBV6-6 with TRBJ2-3; 7 bases match TRBD1. Trimming removed 10 bases from V and 2 bases from J; junction bases left unmatched: 12. This CDR3 is 15 amino acids long. Germline V gene data show CDR1 as MNHNY and CDR2 as SVGAGI (reference sequence). In DNA form, the CDR3 reads TGTGCCACCCGACAGGGCAGGGGTTACACAGATACGCAGTATTTT. Translated: CATRQGRGYTDTQYF.

The chain has TRBV30 and TRBJ1-5, with 7 bases matching TRBD1. The CDR3 has 17 residues. Germline V gene lookup returns CDR1 GTSNPN and CDR2 SVGIG (reference sequence). Germline trimming cut 2 bases from V and 0 bases from J; bases unmatched to any gene: 10. CDR3 bases: TGTGCCTGGAGTCCCGGCGCAGGGGGGTTTAGCAATCAGCCCCAGCATTTT. The encoded protein is CAWSPGAGGFSNQPQHF.

The chain employs TRBV10-1 and TRBJ1-1; the D gene is possibly TRBD1 (5 bases). The CDR3 extends over 17 amino acids. V was clipped by 0 bases and J by 2 bases, with 16 bases between them. Looked up from germline, CDR1 is WNHNN and CDR2 is SYGVQD (reference sequence). CDR3 coding DNA: TGCGCCAGCAGTGAGTCGACTCTGCAGGGTCTAAACACTGAAGCTTTCTTT. Amino acid sequence: CASSESTLQGLNTEAFF.

The chain employs TRBV19 and TRBJ2-2; 9 positions match TRBD1. The CDR3 consists of 15 residues. From germline, CDR1 is LNHDA and CDR2 SQIVND (reference sequence). Trimming cost V 7 bases and J 7 bases; bases outside gene matches: 10. The CDR3 region has the DNA TGTGCCAGTATCCTTGGGACAGGGCGCGGCGGGGAGCTGTTTTTT. The encoded protein is CASILGTGRGGELFF.

J is TRBJ1-6 and V is TRBV4-3; D is possibly TRBD1 (6 bases). Germline V gene sequence: CDR1 LGHNA, CDR2 YSLEER. The ends were cut back, 2 bases at V and 13 bases at J, with 15 bases in the middle. This CDR3 is built from 14 residues. The CDR3 protein is CASSQLRSGAPLHF. The CDR3 DNA reads TGCGCCAGCAGCCAATTAAGGTCAGGGGCTCCCCTCCACTTT.

J is TRBJ2-3 and V is TRBV6-5; 7 nucleotides align to TRBD1. The CDR3 loop spans 15 amino acids. Germline V gene data show CDR1 as MNHEY and CDR2 as SVGAGI. With 8 bases clipped from V and 2 bases from J, the junction kept 10 bases outside the gene matches. In nucleotides, the CDR3 is TGTGCCAGCCGCCCGACAGGGATTCCCACAGATACGCAGTATTTT. It translates to CASRPTGIPTDTQYF.

This clone was found a few times. V usage is TRBV2 and J usage is TRBJ2-1; no reliable D call. The CDR3 sequence is 14 residues long. CDR1 and CDR2 (germline): SNHLY, FYNNEI. The V and J ends lost 7 bases and 0 bases respectively, with 10 bases between them. For the CDR3, the DNA is TGTGCCAGCAATACAGCGAGCTCCTACAATGAGCAGTTCTTC. The encoded protein is CASNTASSYNEQFF.

A few counts support this clone. The genes are TRBV19 and TRBJ2-1; no reliable D call. Germline V gene sequence: CDR1 LNHDA, CDR2 SQIVND (reference sequence). Deletions cut 6 bases from V and 1 base from J, with 10 bases between. The CDR3 contains 14 residues. The CDR3 here is CASSPGKSYNEQFF. In DNA, the CDR3 is TGTGCCAGTAGCCCGGGTAAATCCTACAATGAGCAGTTCTTC.

The chain couples TRBV10-1 to TRBJ1-4; 9 nucleotides line up with TRBD1. V shed 7 bases, J shed 4 bases, and the junction held 16 bases outside the gene matches. This CDR3 region has 18 residues. Per germline, CDR1 WNHNN and CDR2 SYGVQD (reference sequence). The CDR3 region has the DNA TGCGCCAGCACCCCCCCCCAGGACAGGGGCCGCATTAATGAAAAACTGTTTTTT. It encodes CASTPPQDRGRINEKLFF.

This chain joins TRBV15 and TRBJ2-1; D remains ambiguous. The CDR3 is made up of 14 amino acids. Germline CDR1 reads LNHNV; CDR2 reads YYDKDF (reference sequence). Trimming removed 0 bases at V and 6 bases at J, with 9 bases between. CDR3 protein: CATSRDPQANEQFF. The CDR3 coding sequence is TGTGCCACCAGCAGAGATCCCCAGGCCAATGAGCAGTTCTTC.

V usage is TRBV6-5 and J usage is TRBJ2-1, with a possible D match to TRBD2 (6 bases). This CDR3 has 15 amino acids. Germline loops: CDR1 MNHEY, CDR2 SVGAGI. Trimming removed 8 bases at V and 2 bases at J, with 16 bases between. The CDR3 spells CASGPAGLPYNEQFF. CDR3 DNA: TGTGCCAGCGGGCCGGCGGGGCTACCCTACAATGAGCAGTTCTTC.

To note about this clone: The germline gene is not matched at one end of the junction; a read error may be the cause. The chain has TRBV30 and TRBJ1-4; tentatively, D is TRBD1 (6 bases). Germline lookup yields CDR1 GTSNPN and CDR2 SVGIG (reference sequence). This CDR3 is 12 amino acids long. DNA for the CDR3: TGTGCCTGGACTATATCGGAGGGGGAAACGCGATTT. Its protein is CAWTISEGETRF.

This chain links TRBV7-9 with TRBJ2-1; 10 bases align to TRBD1. Trimming took 2 bases from V and 7 from J; bases not matched to a gene: 5. The CDR3 is made up of 15 amino acids. Germline-derived CDR1 and CDR2 are SEHNR and FQNEAQ (reference sequence). Written as DNA, the CDR3 is TGTGCCAGCAGCTTATGGACAGGGGGGAAGAATGAGCAGTTCTTC. Translated, it gives CASSLWTGGKNEQFF.

The table lists this clone with a few counts. The rearrangement links TRBV15 to TRBJ1-2; D possibly corresponds to TRBD1 (6 bases). Trimming left V 0 bases short and J 0 bases short, with 11 bases between. This CDR3 region has 16 residues. The germline gives CDR1 LNHNV, CDR2 YYDKDF (reference sequence). The CDR3 region is CATSRERQVTNYGYTF. The CDR3 DNA reads TGTGCCACCAGCAGAGAGCGACAGGTGACTAACTATGGCTACACCTTC.

The chain has TRBV14 and TRBJ2-7, with D perhaps matching TRBD1 or TRBD2 (5 bases each). Trimming shortened V by 4 bases and J by 1 base, and 11 bases separated the two germline ends. The CDR3 is 14 amino acids. Germline V gene sequence: CDR1 SGHDN, CDR2 FVKESK. The CDR3 reads CASSPGTVSYEQYF. The DNA of the CDR3 is TGTGCCAGCAGCCCCGGGACGGTTTCCTACGAGCAGTACTTC.

This clone was observed a few times. The CDR3 sequence: CASSIGRGDEKLFF. DNA of the CDR3: TGCGCCAGCTCAATCGGACGGGGGGATGAAAAACTGTTTTTT. This chain links TRBV4-3 with TRBJ1-4; perhaps TRBD1 as D (5 bases). The ends were cut back, 8 bases at V and 6 bases at J, with 16 bases in the middle. The CDR3 spans 14 residues. Germline V gives CDR1 LGHNA, CDR2 YSLEER.

The chain couples TRBV19 to TRBJ2-2; TRBD2 matches at 7 bases. The CDR3 spans 14 residues. Germline CDR1 reads LNHDA; CDR2 reads SQIVND (reference sequence). With V trimmed by 7 bases and J by 5 bases, 7 bases remained unmatched. The CDR3 DNA reads as TGTGCCAGTACGCGGACTAGTATAACCGGGGAGCTGTTTTTT. Residues: CASTRTSITGELFF.

The genes are TRBV30 and TRBJ1-2; unclear D gene. V was clipped by 1 base and J by 5 bases, with 5 bases between them. The CDR3 runs 11 residues. Germline loops: CDR1 GTSNPN, CDR2 SVGIG (reference sequence). CDR3 amino acids: CAWSAGYGYTF. CDR3 in DNA: TGTGCCTGGAGTGCCGGATATGGCTACACCTTC.